A selection of T cell receptor beta chains follows, all from one sample in a study of blood T cell repertoires in COVID-19. Sequencing used immunoSEQ multiplex PCR; TCRdb keeps in-frame clones, though not all of them. The data show about 140,000 clones, with 70% to 85% seen just once and roughly 10% held by the top ten. Sequencing was carried out using peripheral blood. The receptors originated from a man aged 55 to 69 with active or convalescent COVID-19. CDR3s include the opening cysteine and the closing phenylalanine or tryptophan. Each record gives: J gene, clone size, D gene, V gene, CDR3 DNA, CDR3 protein. D genes are given only for firm matches. The size field is filled for only some rows; it gives once, few, many or a size class.

>TRBJ1-2|NA|NA|TRBV19
TGTGCCACTAGACGGAGGACCCTCGAAGGCTATGGCTACACCTTC
CATRRRTLEGYGYTF
>TRBJ2-2|NA|TRBD1|TRBV19
TGTGCCAGTGGGACAGGGGTGACCACCGGGGAGCTGTTTTTT
CASGTGVTTGELFF
>TRBJ1-2|NA|NA|TRBV7-9
TGTGCCAGCAGCTTAGGCCCTTCGGGGGGCTACACCTTC
CASSLGPSGGYTF
>TRBJ1-2|NA|NA|TRBV6-5
TGTGCCAGCAAATACGTGGCTGGGCGCGGCTACACCTTC
CASKYVAGRGYTF
>TRBJ2-1|NA|TRBD1|TRBV18
TGTGCCAGCTCTCCAAAGACAGGGTCGAGTGAGCAGTTCTTC
CASSPKTGSSEQFF
>TRBJ1-1|NA|NA|TRBV3-1/TRBV3-2
TGTGCCAGCAGCGACCAGGGCACTGAAGCTTTCTTT
CASSDQGTEAFF
>TRBJ2-6|NA|NA|TRBV19
TGTGCCAGTAGTACAGGGGCTGGGGCCAACGTCCTGACTTTC
CASSTGAGANVLTF
>TRBJ2-4|NA|NA|TRBV5-1
TGCGCCAGCAGCTTGGATAGCAGAGTAGCCAAAAACATTCAGTACTTC
CASSLDSRVAKNIQYF
>TRBJ2-7|NA|TRBD1|TRBV7-9
TGTGCCAGCACCGACAGGGGGTTGGGCGAGCAGTACTTC
CASTDRGLGEQYF
>TRBJ1-1|NA|NA|TRBV18
TGTGCCAGCTCATACAAGGAGGGGAACACTGAAGCTTTCTTT
CASSYKEGNTEAFF
>TRBJ1-5|NA|NA|TRBV6-6
TGTGCCAGCAGCCCTAGGACAAATAGCAATCAGCCCCAGCATTTT
CASSPRTNSNQPQHF
>TRBJ1-2|NA|NA|TRBV6-6
TGTGCCAGCAGTCCTTTGGGGCGTGGGGGCGAGAGATCGGACTATGGCTACACCTTC
CASSPLGRGGERSDYGYTF
>TRBJ1-2|NA|TRBD1|TRBV5-1
TGCGCCAGCAGCTTGGGGGACAGGGGGAATGGCTACACCTTC
CASSLGDRGNGYTF
>TRBJ2-1|NA|NA|TRBV7-2
TGTGCCAGCAGCTTAGCGGGGGGTTACAATGAGCAGTTCTTC
CASSLAGGYNEQFF
>TRBJ1-3|NA|TRBD1|TRBV10-3
TGTGCCATCAGGGGACAGGAGGGAAACACCATATATTTT
CAIRGQEGNTIYF
>TRBJ1-2|NA|NA|TRBV7-2
TGTGCCAGCAGCGTCGAGCATTCTAACTATGGCTACACCTTC
CASSVEHSNYGYTF
>TRBJ1-4|NA|NA|TRBV19
TGTGCCAGTAGGCCGGGAATTTCGGATGAAAAACTGTTTTTT
CASRPGISDEKLFF
>TRBJ2-3|NA|TRBD1|TRBV24-1
TGTGCCACCAGTGACAAGGGACAGCCCACAGATACGCAGTATTTT
CATSDKGQPTDTQYF
>TRBJ1-1|NA|NA|TRBV14
TGTGCCAGCAGCCAAGTGCGATCCAACACTGAAGCTTTCTTT
CASSQVRSNTEAFF
>TRBJ1-2|NA|TRBD1|TRBV19
TGTGCCAGTAGTCCAGGAAACAGGGGATGGGGCTACACCTTC
CASSPGNRGWGYTF
>TRBJ1-5|NA|TRBD1|TRBV5-5
TGTGCCAGCAGCCCCGGGACAGGGTTGGCCAATCAGCCCCAGCATTTT
CASSPGTGLANQPQHF
>TRBJ1-5|NA|NA|TRBV30
TGTGCCTGGAGTGTTGCGGGGCACATTAGTCAGCCCCAGCATTTT
CAWSVAGHISQPQHF
>TRBJ1-2|NA|NA|TRBV27
TGTGCCAGCAGTTTTACTGTGGCAGGGCTTGGCTACACCTTC
CASSFTVAGLGYTF
>TRBJ2-3|NA|NA|TRBV19
TGTGCCAGTAGTCCGGGACTCATGGGCACAGATACGCAGTATTTT
CASSPGLMGTDTQYF
>TRBJ2-2|many|TRBD1|TRBV11-2
TGTGCCAGCAGCCCTAGCACTAAGGGACAGGGTTTTGCCGGGGAGCTGTTTTTT
CASSPSTKGQGFAGELFF
>TRBJ1-2|NA|NA|TRBV7-6
TGTGCCAGCAGCTTGGGGGACATGACCTCCGGCTACACCTTC
CASSLGDMTSGYTF
>TRBJ2-3|NA|TRBD2|TRBV9
TGTGCCAGCAGCGCCATAGCGGGGGCCGGGGGAGATACGCAGTATTTT
CASSAIAGAGGDTQYF
>TRBJ1-3|once|NA|TRBV19
TGTGCCAGTAGTTCGAGTCTCTCTGGAAACACCATATATTTT
CASSSSLSGNTIYF
>TRBJ2-5|NA|NA|TRBV18
TGTGCCAGCTCATTAGGACAGAAAGAGACCCAGTACTTC
CASSLGQKETQYF
>TRBJ2-1|NA|NA|TRBV11-2
TGTGCCAGCAGCCGTGGTGGGGCCGGGAGCGCTTCCTACAATGAGCAGTTCTTC
CASSRGGAGSASYNEQFF
>TRBJ2-2|few|TRBD1|TRBV5-8
TGTGCCAGCAGCGACAGGGGAGGTACCGGGGAGCTGTTTTTT
CASSDRGGTGELFF
>TRBJ1-1|NA|TRBD1|TRBV6-2/TRBV6-3
TGTGCCAGCAGTTGGACAGGATCCAACACTGAAGCTTTCTTT
CASSWTGSNTEAFF
>TRBJ2-2|NA|TRBD1|TRBV6-1
TGTGCCAGCAGTGAGATCCGGACAGGGAGGCTCAGGAACACCGGGGAGCTGTTTTTT
CASSEIRTGRLRNTGELFF
>TRBJ2-1|NA|NA|TRBV9
TGTGCCAGCAGCGGGAGCGAGCCCAATGAGCAGTTCTTC
CASSGSEPNEQFF
>TRBJ1-6|NA|TRBD1|TRBV14
TGTGCCAGCAGTCCCCGACAGGGGAAACGATTAGTATTT
CASSPRQGKRLVF
>TRBJ1-1|few|NA|TRBV5-6
TGTGCCAGCAGCTTTTACAGGAACACTGAAGCTTTCTTT
CASSFYRNTEAFF
>TRBJ1-1|NA|NA|TRBV19
TGTGCCAGTAGTATAGGGCAACGCATGAACACTGAAGCTTTCTTT
CASSIGQRMNTEAFF
>TRBJ1-2|NA|TRBD1|TRBV14
TGTGCCAGCAGCCGGAACCTGAGACAGGGGGCCGGGGAGGGCTACACCTTC
CASSRNLRQGAGEGYTF
>TRBJ2-1|NA|NA|TRBV5-1
TGCGCCAGCAGCTCCACCGGTGTAACGTATTCCTACAATGAGCAGTTCTTC
CASSSTGVTYSYNEQFF
>TRBJ2-2|NA|NA|TRBV6-5
TGTGCCAGCAGTAAAACAGGGTATTCCGGGGAGCTGTTTTTT
CASSKTGYSGELFF
>TRBJ2-1|NA|NA|TRBV5-4
TGTGCCAGCAGCTTGGGGGGAGGTAGATACAATGAGCAGTTCTTC
CASSLGGGRYNEQFF
>TRBJ2-3|NA|TRBD1|TRBV5-8
TGTGCCAGCAGCTTGCAGGGGGCCTTGGCAGATACGCAGTATTTT
CASSLQGALADTQYF
>TRBJ1-1|few|NA|TRBV6-5
TGTGCCAGCACCAGGCCATCGACAGGAGAAGCTTTCTTT
CASTRPSTGEAFF
>TRBJ1-2|NA|NA|TRBV27
TGTGCCAGCAGTCTCCTGACCCCCATTTCCGGGTCGTGGGACTATGGCTACACCTTC
CASSLLTPISGSWDYGYTF
>TRBJ1-1|NA|NA|TRBV5-1
TGCGCCAGCAGCCAAATGAGCAGGGGCCCCAACACTGAAGCTTTCTTT
CASSQMSRGPNTEAFF
>TRBJ2-5|NA|NA|TRBV30
TGTGCCTGGAGTCGTCAAGAGACCCAGTACTTC
CAWSRQETQYF
>TRBJ2-2|NA|TRBD1|TRBV9
TGTGCCAGCAGCGTATGGGACAGTACTACGAACACCGGGGAGCTGTTTTTT
CASSVWDSTTNTGELFF
>TRBJ1-5|NA|TRBD1|TRBV6-5
TGTGCCAGCAGCAGGGGGGAAGGCAATCAGCCCCAGCATTTT
CASSRGEGNQPQHF
>TRBJ2-2|NA|TRBD2|TRBV19
TGTGCCAGTAGTCCGTTAAGCGGGAGGGCCCCCGGGGAGCTGTTTTTT
CASSPLSGRAPGELFF
>TRBJ1-3|NA|NA|TRBV3-1/TRBV3-2
TGTGCCAGCAGCCAAGCCCTCACAGGGCCCTCTGGAAACACCATATATTTT
CASSQALTGPSGNTIYF
>TRBJ1-1|NA|NA|TRBV10-1
TGCGCCAGCAGTGATACGCAGGGCTCCACTGAAGCTTTCTTT
CASSDTQGSTEAFF
>TRBJ1-4|few|TRBD1|TRBV11-2
TGTGCCAGCAGCCGACCCGGGACAGGGGCGGAAAAACTGTTTTTT
CASSRPGTGAEKLFF